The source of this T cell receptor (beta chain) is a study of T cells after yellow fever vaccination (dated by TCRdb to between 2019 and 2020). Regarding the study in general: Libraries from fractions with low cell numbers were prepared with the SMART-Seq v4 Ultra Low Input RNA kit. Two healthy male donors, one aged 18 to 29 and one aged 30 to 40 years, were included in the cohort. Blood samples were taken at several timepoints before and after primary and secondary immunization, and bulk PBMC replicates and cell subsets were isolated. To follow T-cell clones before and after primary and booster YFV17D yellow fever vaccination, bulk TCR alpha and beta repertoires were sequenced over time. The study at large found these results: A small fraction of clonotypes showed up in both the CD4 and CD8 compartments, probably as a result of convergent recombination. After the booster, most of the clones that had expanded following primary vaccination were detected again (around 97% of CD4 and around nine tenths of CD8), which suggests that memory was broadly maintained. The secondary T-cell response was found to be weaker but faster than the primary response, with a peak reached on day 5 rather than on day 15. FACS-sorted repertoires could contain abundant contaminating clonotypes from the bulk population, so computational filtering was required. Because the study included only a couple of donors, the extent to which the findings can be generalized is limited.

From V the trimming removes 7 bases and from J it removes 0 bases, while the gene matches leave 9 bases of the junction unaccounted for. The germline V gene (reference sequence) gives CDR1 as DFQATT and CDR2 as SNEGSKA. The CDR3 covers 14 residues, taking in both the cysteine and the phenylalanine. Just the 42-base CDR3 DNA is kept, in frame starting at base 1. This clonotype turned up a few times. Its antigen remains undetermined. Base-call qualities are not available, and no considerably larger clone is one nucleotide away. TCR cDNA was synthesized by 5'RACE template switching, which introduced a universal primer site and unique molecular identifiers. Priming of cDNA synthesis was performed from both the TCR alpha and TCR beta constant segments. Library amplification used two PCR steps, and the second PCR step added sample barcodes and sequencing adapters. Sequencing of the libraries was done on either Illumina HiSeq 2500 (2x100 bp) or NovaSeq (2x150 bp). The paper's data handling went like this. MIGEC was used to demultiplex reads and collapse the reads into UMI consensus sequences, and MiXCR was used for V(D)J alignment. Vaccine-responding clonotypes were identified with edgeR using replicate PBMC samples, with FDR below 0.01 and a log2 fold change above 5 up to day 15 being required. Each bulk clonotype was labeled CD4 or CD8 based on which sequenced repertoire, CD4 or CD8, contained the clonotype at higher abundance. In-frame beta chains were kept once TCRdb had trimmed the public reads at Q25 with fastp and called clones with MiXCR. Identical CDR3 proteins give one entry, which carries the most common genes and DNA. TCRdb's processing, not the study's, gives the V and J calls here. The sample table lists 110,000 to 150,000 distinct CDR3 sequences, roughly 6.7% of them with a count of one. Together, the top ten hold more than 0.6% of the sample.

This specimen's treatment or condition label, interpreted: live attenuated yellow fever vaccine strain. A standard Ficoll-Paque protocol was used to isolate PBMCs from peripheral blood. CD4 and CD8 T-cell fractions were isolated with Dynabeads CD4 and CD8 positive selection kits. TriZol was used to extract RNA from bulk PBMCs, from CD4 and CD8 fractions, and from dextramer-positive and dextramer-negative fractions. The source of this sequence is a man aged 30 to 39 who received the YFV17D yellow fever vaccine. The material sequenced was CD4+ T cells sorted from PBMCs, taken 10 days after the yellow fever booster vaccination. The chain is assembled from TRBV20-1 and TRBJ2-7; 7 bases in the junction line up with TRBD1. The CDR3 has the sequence CSVFMAGGSYEQYF. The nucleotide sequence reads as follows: TGCAGTGTATTTATGGCAGGGGGCTCCTACGAGCAGTACTTC.